These 21 T cell receptor beta chains were all obtained from the same sample, sequenced in a study of tumor-infiltrating lymphocytes in primary liver carcinoma. Unsorted whole blood supplied the RNA, and germline DNA was extracted too. A constant-region primer primed TCR beta cDNA synthesis from 500 to 550 ng of total RNA. For TCR beta, libraries were produced by three nested multiplex PCR rounds using slightly modified ARM-PCR. The two initial PCR rounds, approximately 10 cycles each, used TRBV1-TRBV30 forward and C-beta reverse primers. One entry per CDR3 protein results from TCRdb running MiXCR on the multiplex PCR reads. The sample has 320,000 or so distinct CDR3 sequences; less than 75% are singletons. Sequenced input: peripheral blood. These receptors all stem from a man aged 35 to 55 with primary liver carcinoma and hepatitis B virus infection.

This chain uses TRBV10-3 with TRBJ2-1, with TRBD1 as a possible D gene (5 bases). Between the trimmed V and J ends, which lost 3 bases and 6 bases, there was a span of 15 bases. The CDR3 spans 15 residues. CDR1 and CDR2 (germline): ENHRY, SYGVKD. The DNA for the CDR3 is TGTGCCATCAGTGAAATGGGCAGGGTCGGCAATGAGCAGTTCTTC. Translating gives CAISEMGRVGNEQFF.

The V call is TRBV14, the J call TRBJ2-2; 8 positions match TRBD2. Per the germline V gene, CDR1 is SGHDN and CDR2 is FVKESK. There are 14 residues in the CDR3. Unmatched junction bases numbered 4, after V lost 1 base and J lost 9 bases. DNA for the CDR3: TGTGCCAGCAGCCAAGCGGGAGGGCCTCGGGAGCTGTTTTTT. It codes for CASSQAGGPRELFF.

V is TRBV5-1 and J is TRBJ2-3; 12 bases agree with TRBD1. The CDR3 covers 19 residues. Per the germline V gene, CDR1 is SGHRS and CDR2 is YFSETQ. The V and J ends lost 7 bases and 1 base, in that order; junction bases with no gene match: 16. CDR3 DNA: TGCGCCAGCGTGAGAGGGACAGGGGGCTCGCGGGAAGGCACAGATACGCAGTATTTT. Amino acids: CASVRGTGGSREGTDTQYF.

This clonotype was recorded at least ten times. The chain recombines TRBV4-3 with TRBJ1-2; D is unclear. Per the germline V gene, CDR1 is LGHNA and CDR2 is YSLEER. V gave up 4 bases and J gave up 8 bases, with 11 bases separating them. The CDR3 spans 12 residues. The CDR3 here is CASSPRTGGYTF. In DNA form, the CDR3 reads TGCGCCAGCAGCCCCCGGACCGGCGGCTACACCTTC.

Comment on this clonotype: The junction departs from the called germline gene at one end, perhaps through a read error. This chain links TRBV11-2 with TRBJ2-7; D is unresolved. CDR1 SGHAT and CDR2 FQNNGV come from the germline V gene. The CDR3 is 12 residues long. The CDR3 here is CAGSHRGNEQYF. CDR3 nucleotides: TGTGCCGGCAGTCACCGAGGAAACGAGCAGTACTTC.

V is TRBV11-2 and J is TRBJ2-1; 7 bases align to TRBD1. Losses at the gene ends were 0 bases for V and 7 bases for J; bases not matched to a gene: 9. Germline V gene data show CDR1 as SGHAT and CDR2 as FQNNGV. This CDR3 has 16 amino acids. This CDR3 reads CASSLEKGADGNEQFF. CDR3 coding DNA: TGTGCCAGCAGCTTAGAGAAGGGGGCCGACGGAAATGAGCAGTTCTTC.

This clonotype was seen repeatedly, ten times or more. V is TRBV4-1 and J is TRBJ2-1, with TRBD2 matching 7 bases. V lost 0 bases to trimming and J lost 6 bases; unmatched junction nucleotides: 17. This CDR3 spans 19 amino acids. Germline V gene lookup returns CDR1 MGHRA and CDR2 YSYEKL. CDR3 DNA sequence: TGCGCCAGCAGCCAAGACCGAGGAGGGAGGGCCAGGGTTCGCAATGAGCAGTTCTTC. This encodes CASSQDRGGRARVRNEQFF.

Worth noting for this clonotype: A much larger clonotype is one base distant, so this may be a read error. Written as DNA, the CDR3 is TGTGCCAGCAGTGTGGCCGGCGAGCAGTACTTC. Residues: CASSVAGEQYF. This chain connects TRBV6-5 to TRBJ2-7; D is undetermined. The germline V gene encodes CDR1 MNHEY and CDR2 SVGAGI. V lost 5 bases and J lost 6, with 8 bases in between. The CDR3 sequence is 11 residues long.

This chain uses TRBV4-2 with TRBJ2-2; D call uncertain. The CDR3 is 17 residues long. With 0 bases removed from V and 5 bases from J, the gap between germline ends came to 16 bases. Per the germline V gene, CDR1 is LGHNA and CDR2 is YNFKEQ. The CDR3 DNA reads as TGTGCCAGCAGCCAAGAGAGAAGAGGTCTTGGGACCGGGGAGCTGTTTTTT. Translating gives CASSQERRGLGTGELFF.

This clonotype came up many times. The chain links TRBV6-1 to TRBJ2-5; 11 bases align to TRBD2. The ends lost 6 bases at V and 10 bases at J; junction bases unmatched: 7. Germline assignment: CDR1 MNHNS and CDR2 SASEGT. This CDR3 region has 13 residues. CDR3 protein: CASSTSGRGDQYF. The CDR3 DNA reads as TGTGCCAGCAGCACTAGCGGGAGAGGGGACCAGTACTTC.

This clonotype was recorded many times. The CDR3 reads CASSPSTSGRAGEQFF. CDR3 sequence (DNA): TGTGCCAGCAGCCCTTCGACTAGCGGGAGGGCCGGTGAGCAGTTCTTC. The chain is built from TRBV5-4 and TRBJ2-1; 14 bases agree with TRBD2. Looked up from germline, CDR1 is SGHNT and CDR2 is YYREEE (reference sequence). Trimming at V came to 4 bases and at J to 9 bases, leaving 9 bases not matched to a gene. This CDR3 contains 16 residues.

CDR3 sequence: CASSFGRGTDTQYF. The CDR3 coding sequence is TGCGCCAGCAGCTTTGGACGGGGCACAGATACGCAGTATTTT. This chain links TRBV5-1 with TRBJ2-3, with D hard to call. Germline CDR1 and CDR2: SGHRS and YFSETQ. With 2 bases removed from V and 1 base from J, the gap between germline ends came to 8 bases. The length of the CDR3 is 14 residues.

This clonotype was seen repeatedly, ten times or more. The CDR3 bases are TGTGCCAGCAGCGTCGGGACTTTTCAAGAGACCCAGTACTTC. Amino acid sequence: CASSVGTFQETQYF. This chain uses TRBV5-4 with TRBJ2-5; the D gene is possibly TRBD2 (6 bases). This CDR3 contains 14 residues. The V gene's germline CDR1 is SGHNT and CDR2 YYREEE (reference sequence). The V end was cut by 4 bases, the J end by 2 bases, with 12 bases between.

As regards this clonotype: A much larger clone differs by one base, so this may be a read error. Since the CDR3 does not end with the conserved phenylalanine or tryptophan, this likely comes from a read error. The chain links TRBV6-1 to TRBJ2-1; the match to TRBD2 covers 9 bases. In germline, CDR1 is MNHNS, CDR2 SASEGT. This CDR3 is 14 amino acids long. J lost 7 bases, V lost 7 bases, and 8 bases had no gene match. The CDR3 spells CASIVAGVLNEQFL. For the CDR3, the DNA is TGTGCCAGCATCGTAGCGGGAGTACTTAATGAGCAGTTCTTA.

This rearrangement joins TRBV6-5 to TRBJ2-1; D gene ambiguous. Germline CDR1 reads MNHEY; CDR2 reads SVGAGI. The V and J ends lost 5 bases and 1 base respectively, with 9 bases between them. The CDR3 is 14 residues long. The CDR3 DNA reads as TGTGCCAGCAGTCACACCAGATCCTACAATGAGCAGTTCTTC. Residues: CASSHTRSYNEQFF.

This clonotype turned up a few times. This chain uses TRBV21-1 with TRBJ1-2; the DNA was not used to check the table's D call, TRBD1. TRBV21-1 is classified as a pseudogene. The CDR3 contains 14 residues. In nucleotides, the CDR3 is TGTGCCAGCAGCAAAGGCTTCCGGGACAGGGTCTACACCTTC. Translating it yields CASSKGFRDRVYTF.

To note about this clonotype: Since a much larger clone is just one base distant, this may be a read error. V usage is TRBV13 and J usage is TRBJ1-2; D gene ambiguous. The germline gives CDR1 PRHDT, CDR2 FYEKMQ (reference sequence). Trimming removed 5 bases from V and 2 bases from J, with 12 bases in between. This CDR3 is built from 14 residues. The CDR3 is CASSLRIGNYGYTF. CDR3 DNA: TGTGCCAGCAGCCTTCGTATAGGGAACTATGGCTACACCTTC.

A note on this clonotype: Given a much more abundant clone one base away, this may be a read error. This chain joins TRBV6-1 and TRBJ1-1; D not certain. The CDR3 has 13 residues. Germline CDR1 MNHNS, CDR2 SASEGT. Trimming took 9 bases from V and 5 from J, leaving 16 bases between them. The CDR3 nucleotides read TGTGCCAGTCGAGGACGGGGAGGGACTGAAGCTTTCTTT. This translates into CASRGRGGTEAFF.

The J gene is TRBJ2-1, the V gene TRBV21-1. TRBV21-1 is a pseudogene segment. There are 14 residues in the CDR3. CDR3: CASSKGLRTNEQFF. In DNA form, the CDR3 reads TGTGCCAGCAGCAAAGGACTCCGTACTAATGAGCAGTTCTTC.

As concerns this clonotype: Possible read error: a much larger clone is one base away. In this CDR3 the conserved last residue, phenylalanine or tryptophan, is missing, so a read error is likely. This chain uses TRBV6-1 with TRBJ2-1, with 11 bases identical to TRBD1. Germline values: CDR1 MNHNS, CDR2 SASEGT. The CDR3 totals 16 residues. Trimming at V came to 4 bases and at J to 6 bases, leaving 8 bases not matched to a gene. The CDR3 DNA sequence: TGTGCCAGCAGTGGGACAGGGGGCCGTGGTCCCAATGAGCAGTTCTCC. It translates to CASSGTGGRGPNEQFS.

Concerning this clonotype: The junction and the germline gene differ at one end; a read error may be behind it. This chain joins TRBV5-4 and TRBJ2-2; D may be TRBD1 (5 bases). Germline V CDR1 and CDR2: SGHNT, YYREEE (reference sequence). The CDR3 totals 16 residues. The chain's CDR3 is CVSSWGYRGNTGELFF. In DNA, the CDR3 is TGTGTCAGCAGCTGGGGATATAGGGGTAACACCGGGGAGCTGTTTTTT.